This passage covers 22 T cell receptor beta chains from one sample sequenced in a study of neoadjuvant anti-PD-1 for oral cavity cancer (dated by TCRdb to the early 2020s). Library preparation used the immunoSEQ multiplex PCR assay. Not all clones reach the TCRdb copy of this immuneACCESS table, which keeps in-frame sequences only. Checked studies attribute under half of the gap to unresolved V genes and leave the rest unexplained. The table for this sample lists about 15,000 clones; 40% of them were counted only once. Roughly 40% of the sample is in the top ten clones. Per the publication, the time point label means: after neoadjuvant nivolumab, at surgical resection. Specimen: tumor tissue, collected after nivolumab (anti-PD-1) treatment. Every receptor here comes from a person aged 40 to 85 with oral cavity squamous cell carcinoma.

The chain combines TRBV15 with TRBJ2-7; tentatively, D is TRBD1 (6 bases). Germline CDR1 LNHNV, CDR2 YYDKDF (reference sequence). The CDR3 runs 14 residues. V gave up 0 bases and J gave up 3 bases, with 9 bases separating them. The CDR3 protein is CATSRDTGIYEQYF. In DNA, the CDR3 is TGTGCCACCAGCAGAGATACAGGGATCTACGAGCAGTACTTC.

The CDR3 DNA follows: TGTGCCACACAGAAAGGAGTCAGCGTCTATCAGCCCCAGCATTTT. Amino acid sequence: CATQKGVSVYQPQHF. The V gene is TRBV19, the J gene TRBJ1-5, with D hard to call. Germline loops: CDR1 LNHDA, CDR2 SQIVND (reference sequence). The CDR3 runs 15 residues. The germline V and J ends were trimmed by 10 bases and 5 bases, with 21 bases remaining between them.

This rearrangement joins TRBV19 to TRBJ1-1; unclear D gene. Germline CDR1 is LNHDA and CDR2 is SQIVND (reference sequence). CDR3 size: 12 residues. Trimming cost V 7 bases and J 0 bases, with 6 bases left between them. CDR3 sequence: CASKDVNTEAFF. The CDR3 DNA reads as TGTGCCAGTAAGGACGTGAACACTGAAGCTTTCTTT.

The chain has TRBV11-2 and TRBJ1-6; D is ambiguous. CDR3 length: 17 residues. From germline, CDR1 is SGHAT and CDR2 FQNNGV. Trimming stripped 0 bases from V and 1 base from J, with 10 bases between. The CDR3 here is CASSLDGVRSYNSPLHF. DNA of the CDR3: TGTGCCAGCAGCTTAGACGGGGTACGATCCTATAATTCACCCCTCCACTTT.

The chain carries TRBV5-4 and TRBJ2-7; 10 positions match TRBD2. The V segment lost 5 bases and the J segment 2 bases; nucleotides outside the gene matches: 7. The CDR3 consists of 15 residues. The germline CDR1 and CDR2 sequences are SGHNT and YYREEE (reference sequence). The chain's CDR3 is CASSSLAGVTYEQYF. The CDR3 DNA reads as TGTGCCAGCAGTTCTCTAGCGGGGGTCACCTACGAGCAGTACTTC.

The CDR3 is CASSSYGTGGLGQFF. The CDR3, as DNA: TGTGCCAGCAGTTCCTACGGGACAGGGGGCTTGGGGCAGTTCTTC. The rearrangement links TRBV6-5 to TRBJ2-1, with 12 positions matching TRBD1. J lost 12 bases, V lost 4 bases, and 10 bases had no gene match. This CDR3 is 15 amino acids long. Looked up from germline, CDR1 is MNHEY and CDR2 is SVGAGI.

This clone ranks as medium-sized (0.01 to 0.1%). The sample holds other DNA sequences that translate to the same CDR3. The chain is built from TRBV7-2 and TRBJ2-7; the match to TRBD2 covers 10 bases. This CDR3 has 14 amino acids. Per the germline V gene, CDR1 is SGHTA and CDR2 is FQGNSA. V lost 5 bases to trimming and J lost 2 bases; unmatched junction nucleotides: 3. CDR3 residues: CASSPTSGTYEQYF. CDR3 nucleotides: TGTGCCAGCAGCCCCACTAGCGGGACCTACGAGCAGTACTTC.

The chain's CDR3 is CASSTGIGTGRTGELFF. DNA for the CDR3: TGTGCCAGCTCAACCGGCATTGGGACAGGGAGAACCGGGGAGCTGTTTTTT. The chain has TRBV18 and TRBJ2-2, with 9 nucleotides matching TRBD1. Germline CDR1 is KGHSH and CDR2 is LQKENI. CDR3 length equals 17 residues. With V trimmed by 5 bases and J by 5 bases, 12 bases remained unmatched.

This chain uses TRBV7-2 with TRBJ1-6; D perhaps matches TRBD1 (6 bases). The CDR3 runs 15 residues. The V end was cut by 0 bases, the J end by 7 bases, with 10 bases between. The germline gives CDR1 SGHTA, CDR2 FQGNSA. DNA for the CDR3: TGTGCCAGCAGCTTAGCGTGGGGGGGCAATTCACCCCTCCACTTT. Protein: CASSLAWGGNSPLHF.

V gene TRBV4-3 combines with J gene TRBJ1-2; D possibly corresponds to TRBD1 (5 bases). Germline V gene sequence: CDR1 LGHNA, CDR2 YSLEER. V was cut by 0 bases and J by 4 bases, with 12 bases left in between. The CDR3 runs 15 residues. The CDR3 coding sequence is TGCGCCAGCAGCCAAGAGGTGACAGACCTCTATGGCTACACCTTC. Protein sequence: CASSQEVTDLYGYTF.

V usage is TRBV7-2 and J usage is TRBJ2-7; D may be TRBD2 (6 bases). The CDR3 is 13 amino acids. V was shortened by 6 bases and J by 1 base, with 10 bases between the two germline ends. The germline V gene has CDR1 SGHTA and CDR2 FQGNSA. The CDR3 DNA reads TGTGCCAGCAGACTCGGGGGTTCCTACGAGCAGTACTTC. Protein sequence: CASRLGGSYEQYF.

This clone was recorded many times. The gene calls are TRBV30 and TRBJ1-2, with 11 nucleotides matching TRBD1. The CDR3 length is 13 residues. The germline CDR1 and CDR2 sequences are GTSNPN and SVGIG (reference sequence). V was pared by 8 bases and J by 5 bases, with 7 bases of the junction left unmatched. CDR3 loop: CARRDRGTYGYTF. The DNA of the CDR3 is TGTGCCCGGCGGGACAGGGGGACTTATGGCTACACCTTC.

This chain links TRBV6-1 with TRBJ2-5, with 8 bases aligning to TRBD1. CDR1 and CDR2 (germline): MNHNS, SASEGT. Trimming cost V 7 bases and J 4 bases; bases outside gene matches: 8. The CDR3 consists of 14 residues. The CDR3 coding sequence is TGTGCCAGCAACCTGGACAGGGTATTAGAGACCCAGTACTTC. Translating it yields CASNLDRVLETQYF.

The rearrangement links TRBV27 to TRBJ1-4; 9 bases are shared with TRBD1. The V gene end was trimmed by 8 bases and the J gene end by 8 bases; junction bases not matched to a gene: 6. From germline, CDR1 is MNHEY and CDR2 SMNVEV (reference sequence). The CDR3 totals 13 residues. Written as DNA, the CDR3 is TGTGCCAGCCGAGGGACAGGGAACGAAAAACTGTTTTTT. It specifies CASRGTGNEKLFF.

This clone has more than one count but fewer than ten. Here the CDR3 reads CAISESRGTRIPKQYF. In nucleotides, the CDR3 is TGTGCCATCAGTGAGTCGCGGGGGACACGGATCCCGAAGCAGTACTTC. This chain joins TRBV10-3 and TRBJ2-7, with D tentatively TRBD2 (7 bases). V was shortened by 0 bases and J by 8 bases, with 20 bases between the two germline ends. The CDR3 has 16 amino acids. In germline, CDR1 is ENHRY, CDR2 SYGVKD.

The rearrangement links TRBV29-1 to TRBJ2-5, with 14 bases fitting TRBD2. After removal of 6 bases from V and 4 bases from J, the junction contained 4 bases not matched to a gene. This CDR3 comprises 14 residues. Germline values: CDR1 SQVTM, CDR2 ANQGSEA. The CDR3 spells CSVKTSGGAETQYF. The CDR3 bases are TGCAGCGTAAAGACTAGCGGGGGGGCAGAGACCCAGTACTTC.

The V gene is TRBV2, the J gene TRBJ1-4; no firm D call. CDR3 length: 15 amino acids. CDR1 is SNHLY and CDR2 is FYNNEI in the germline V gene. The ends were cut back, 7 bases at V and 4 bases at J, with 16 bases in the middle. Written as DNA, the CDR3 is TGTGCCAGCACCCGAAGACCGGCTATTAATGAAAAACTGTTTTTT. Encoded protein: CASTRRPAINEKLFF. The whole variable domain, filled in from reference TRBV2 and TRBJ1-4, reads EPEVTQTPSHQVTQMGQEVILRCVPISNHLYFYWYRQILGQKVEFLVSFYNNEISEKSEIFDDQFSVERPDGSNFTLKIRSTKLEDSAMYFCASTRRPAINEKLFFGSGTQLSVL.

In its sample, this clone was seen once. Its ends do not fully match the called genes, so a read error is possible. V usage is TRBV5-5 and J usage is TRBJ2-7, with 14 bases that match TRBD2. The CDR3 consists of 18 residues. From germline, CDR1 is SGHKS and CDR2 YYEKEE (reference sequence). This chain's CDR3 is CASSQMTSGGAKAYEQYF. In DNA, the CDR3 is TGCGCCAGCAGCCAGATGACTAGCGGGGGGGCGAAAGCCTACGAGCAGTACTTC.

The chain joins TRBV7-8 to TRBJ2-3; TRBD1 matches at 7 bases. In germline, CDR1 is SGHVS, CDR2 FQNEAQ. J was trimmed by 4 bases and V by 5 bases; bases with no gene match: 12. The CDR3 extends over 16 amino acids. CDR3 sequence reads: CASSPTRQGLADTQYF. In DNA, the CDR3 is TGTGCCAGCAGCCCAACAAGACAGGGTTTGGCAGATACGCAGTATTTT. Together with reference TRBV7-8 and TRBJ2-3, the CDR3 gives the full variable domain: GAGVSQSPRYKVAKRGQDVALRCDPISGHVSLFWYQQALGQGPEFLTYFQNEAQLDKSGLPSDRFFAERPEGSVSTLKIQRTQQEDSAVYLCASSPTRQGLADTQYFGPGTRLTVL.

This clone counts as medium-sized (0.01 to 0.1%). The genes are TRBV6-1 and TRBJ1-4, with 8 bases aligning to TRBD1. The CDR3 is made up of 14 amino acids. V was pared by 4 bases and J by 4 bases, with 2 bases of the junction left unmatched. CDR1 MNHNS and CDR2 SASEGT come from the germline V gene. In DNA form, the CDR3 reads TGTGCCAGCAGTGGGGGACAGGTTAATGAAAAACTGTTTTTT. Translating gives CASSGGQVNEKLFF.

The J gene is TRBJ1-2, the V gene TRBV6-5; D unclear. This CDR3 region has 16 residues. Trimming cost V 2 bases and J 6 bases, with 19 bases left between them. From germline, CDR1 is MNHEY and CDR2 SVGAGI. DNA of the CDR3: TGTGCCAGCAGTTACCGTGCGCGACCTACTCCCAATGGCTACACCTTC. Encoded protein: CASSYRARPTPNGYTF.

This clone has just a few counts. The rearrangement links TRBV6-6 to TRBJ1-1; D uncertain. CDR3 size: 16 residues. Trimming pared 2 bases from V and 5 bases from J, leaving 18 bases between. From germline, CDR1 is MNHNY and CDR2 SVGAGI (reference sequence). The CDR3 sequence is CASSYRYSRSATEAFF. The CDR3 DNA sequence: TGTGCCAGCAGTTACCGTTATTCTCGGAGTGCTACTGAAGCTTTCTTT.